A selection of T cell receptor beta chains follows, all from one sample in a study of blood T cell repertoires in COVID-19. Some clones are missing from TCRdb's copy, which holds only in-frame ones; the method was immunoSEQ multiplex PCR. In the table there are just over 250,000 clones, about nine tenths of which are singletons. Sequenced material: peripheral blood. Receptors were obtained from a man aged 55 to 70 who had recovered from COVID-19. Both conserved end residues are part of each CDR3. The order of the fields is J gene, V gene, clone size, D gene, CDR3 DNA, CDR3 protein. The D gene is left open where the match is weak. For some rows the clone size is stated as once, few or many, or as a class when expanded; others skip it.

j_call: TRBJ2-1; v_call: TRBV5-1; clone_size: -; d_call: TRBD1; cdr3_nt: TGCGCCAGCAGCTTTGGACAGGGGAAGGCGTATGAGCAGTTCTTC; cdr3_aa: CASSFGQGKAYEQFF
j_call: TRBJ2-2; v_call: TRBV3-1/TRBV3-2; clone_size: -; d_call: -; cdr3_nt: TGTGCCAGCAGCCAAGTCAACGGCGGGGAGCTGTTTTTT; cdr3_aa: CASSQVNGGELFF
j_call: TRBJ1-2; v_call: TRBV20-1; clone_size: -; d_call: TRBD1; cdr3_nt: TGCAGTGCCGACAGGGGGCAAGGCTACACCTTC; cdr3_aa: CSADRGQGYTF
j_call: TRBJ2-2; v_call: TRBV18; clone_size: -; d_call: -; cdr3_nt: TGTGCCAGCTCAGCCAGAGGGCAGAGACCTAACACCGGGGAGCTGTTTTTT; cdr3_aa: CASSARGQRPNTGELFF
j_call: TRBJ2-7; v_call: TRBV14; clone_size: -; d_call: -; cdr3_nt: TGTGCCAGCAGCCAAGTGAGTCCTCAAGAGCAGTACTTC; cdr3_aa: CASSQVSPQEQYF
j_call: TRBJ1-5; v_call: TRBV7-6; clone_size: -; d_call: TRBD1; cdr3_nt: TGTGCCAGCAGCCTGGGACAGGGAAAACATTTT; cdr3_aa: CASSLGQGKHF
j_call: TRBJ2-5; v_call: TRBV30; clone_size: -; d_call: TRBD2; cdr3_nt: TGTGCCTGCAGGACTAGAGGGGACCAAGAGACCCAGTACTTC; cdr3_aa: CACRTRGDQETQYF
j_call: TRBJ1-1; v_call: TRBV18; clone_size: -; d_call: TRBD1; cdr3_nt: TGTGCCAGCTCAGGACAGGGGGCCTCTGAAGCTTTCTTT; cdr3_aa: CASSGQGASEAFF
j_call: TRBJ1-2; v_call: TRBV3-1/TRBV3-2; clone_size: -; d_call: -; cdr3_nt: TGTGCCAGCAGCACTCGGGACTCCGCTAACTATGGCTACACCTTC; cdr3_aa: CASSTRDSANYGYTF
j_call: TRBJ1-2; v_call: TRBV7-9; clone_size: few; d_call: TRBD1; cdr3_nt: TGTGCCAGCAGCTTGCGACAGGGGGCGCCGAGTGGCTACACCTTC; cdr3_aa: CASSLRQGAPSGYTF
j_call: TRBJ2-5; v_call: TRBV7-9; clone_size: -; d_call: -; cdr3_nt: TGTGCCAGCCCCCCAGCGGAGACCCAGTACTTC; cdr3_aa: CASPPAETQYF
j_call: TRBJ1-6; v_call: TRBV18; clone_size: -; d_call: -; cdr3_nt: TGTGCCAGCGGAACAGGCGACTCGCGGAATTCACCCCTCCACTTT; cdr3_aa: CASGTGDSRNSPLHF
j_call: TRBJ2-1; v_call: TRBV5-1; clone_size: -; d_call: TRBD1; cdr3_nt: TGCGCCAGCAGCTTTACAGGGGATACCTACAATGAGCAGTTCTTC; cdr3_aa: CASSFTGDTYNEQFF
j_call: TRBJ2-1; v_call: TRBV11-2; clone_size: -; d_call: -; cdr3_nt: TGTGCCAGCAGCTTCCGGGACTCCTACAATGAGCAGTTCTTC; cdr3_aa: CASSFRDSYNEQFF
j_call: TRBJ1-6; v_call: TRBV7-9; clone_size: -; d_call: TRBD1; cdr3_nt: TGTGCCAGCAGACGACAGGGTTTGAATAATTCACCCCTCCACTTT; cdr3_aa: CASRRQGLNNSPLHF
j_call: TRBJ1-3; v_call: TRBV7-8; clone_size: -; d_call: TRBD1; cdr3_nt: TGTGCCAGCAGCTTAGCTCAACGACAGGGAGCGGGCCTTCTCATACCCTATTTT; cdr3_aa: CASSLAQRQGAGLLIPYF
j_call: TRBJ2-7; v_call: TRBV9; clone_size: -; d_call: -; cdr3_nt: TGTGCCAGCAGCGGAGGGGGGGTACTTTCCTACGAGCAGTACTTC; cdr3_aa: CASSGGGVLSYEQYF
j_call: TRBJ2-2; v_call: TRBV10-1; clone_size: -; d_call: -; cdr3_nt: TGCGCCAGCAGGAGGACAGTCACCGGGGAGCTGTTTTTT; cdr3_aa: CASRRTVTGELFF
j_call: TRBJ1-2; v_call: TRBV5-1; clone_size: -; d_call: -; cdr3_nt: TGCGCCAGCAGCTTGGCTGGGCAGGGTAGAGGCTACACCTTC; cdr3_aa: CASSLAGQGRGYTF
j_call: TRBJ1-2; v_call: TRBV9; clone_size: -; d_call: TRBD1; cdr3_nt: TGTGCCAGCAGCGCGGGGACAGGGCCTAACTATGGCTACACCTTC; cdr3_aa: CASSAGTGPNYGYTF
j_call: TRBJ2-7; v_call: TRBV7-2; clone_size: -; d_call: TRBD1; cdr3_nt: TGTGCCAGCAGCTTGGACAGGGGCGCCTACGAGCAGTACTTC; cdr3_aa: CASSLDRGAYEQYF
j_call: TRBJ1-6; v_call: TRBV19; clone_size: -; d_call: TRBD1; cdr3_nt: TGTGCCAGTAGCGCACAGGGGGCTGAGGGTTCACCCCTCCACTTT; cdr3_aa: CASSAQGAEGSPLHF
j_call: TRBJ1-5; v_call: TRBV7-6; clone_size: -; d_call: TRBD1; cdr3_nt: TGTGCCAGCAGCTTAGAGTGCAGGGGGCATCAGCCCCAGCATTTT; cdr3_aa: CASSLECRGHQPQHF
j_call: TRBJ1-2; v_call: TRBV18; clone_size: once; d_call: TRBD1; cdr3_nt: TGTGCCAGCTCACCTCAGGAGGGGGCCTTTGGCTACACCTTC; cdr3_aa: CASSPQEGAFGYTF
j_call: TRBJ1-2; v_call: TRBV5-4; clone_size: -; d_call: TRBD1; cdr3_nt: TGTGCCAGCAGCTTGACAGGGGGTGGGTATGGCTACACCTTC; cdr3_aa: CASSLTGGGYGYTF
j_call: TRBJ2-4; v_call: TRBV21-1; clone_size: -; d_call: -; cdr3_nt: TGTGCCAGCAGCAACCCCTTAGCGGGCGCCGATCGTATTCAGTACTTC; cdr3_aa: CASSNPLAGADRIQYF
j_call: TRBJ1-2; v_call: TRBV6-1; clone_size: -; d_call: TRBD1; cdr3_nt: TGTGCCAGCAGGATCTCGACAGGGGGGTACTATGGCTACACCTTC; cdr3_aa: CASRISTGGYYGYTF
j_call: TRBJ1-2; v_call: TRBV4-2; clone_size: -; d_call: -; cdr3_nt: TGTGCCAGCAGCCAAGCAGGGAACTATGGCTACACCTTC; cdr3_aa: CASSQAGNYGYTF
j_call: TRBJ1-1; v_call: TRBV11-3; clone_size: -; d_call: -; cdr3_nt: TGTGCCAGCAGCTTAGACGGGGACACCACTGAAGCTTTCTTT; cdr3_aa: CASSLDGDTTEAFF
j_call: TRBJ1-1; v_call: TRBV19; clone_size: -; d_call: TRBD1; cdr3_nt: TGTGCCAGTAGTATTATCGGGACAGGGGGAACTTTCTTT; cdr3_aa: CASSIIGTGGTFF
j_call: TRBJ1-1; v_call: TRBV5-1; clone_size: -; d_call: -; cdr3_nt: TGCGCCAGCAGCCTACGATGGGGGGGCGCTTTGAACACTGAAGCTTTCTTT; cdr3_aa: CASSLRWGGALNTEAFF
j_call: TRBJ1-5; v_call: TRBV19; clone_size: -; d_call: TRBD1; cdr3_nt: TGTGCCAGTAGGTTGACAGGGCTAAGAGAAAGCAATCAGCCCCAGCATTTT; cdr3_aa: CASRLTGLRESNQPQHF
j_call: TRBJ2-4; v_call: TRBV13; clone_size: -; d_call: TRBD1; cdr3_nt: TGTGCCAGCAGCCTTGTGGGGACAGGGGAAAACATTCAGTACTTC; cdr3_aa: CASSLVGTGENIQYF
j_call: TRBJ2-3; v_call: TRBV24-1; clone_size: -; d_call: TRBD2; cdr3_nt: TGTGCCACCAGTGACCGGACTAGCGGGGGGGTAGATACGCAGTATTTT; cdr3_aa: CATSDRTSGGVDTQYF
j_call: TRBJ1-5; v_call: TRBV20-1; clone_size: -; d_call: -; cdr3_nt: TGCAGTGCTAGTACAGGGAGAATCCCCAATCAGCCCCAGCATTTT; cdr3_aa: CSASTGRIPNQPQHF
j_call: TRBJ1-5; v_call: TRBV6-2/TRBV6-3; clone_size: -; d_call: -; cdr3_nt: TGTGCCAGCAGTTACATTGCGGGGATGAATCAGCCCCAGCATTTT; cdr3_aa: CASSYIAGMNQPQHF
j_call: TRBJ2-3; v_call: TRBV4-2; clone_size: -; d_call: TRBD2; cdr3_nt: TGTGCCAGCAGCCAAGAAGTCGGACTAGCGGGGGGGCTCGACACAGATACGCAGTATTTT; cdr3_aa: CASSQEVGLAGGLDTDTQYF
j_call: TRBJ2-7; v_call: TRBV7-8; clone_size: -; d_call: TRBD1; cdr3_nt: TGTGCCAGCAGCTTCAACGACAGGGGGGACGAGCAGTACTTC; cdr3_aa: CASSFNDRGDEQYF
j_call: TRBJ2-7; v_call: TRBV19; clone_size: -; d_call: TRBD2; cdr3_nt: TGTGCCAGTAGGATGACTAGCGGGGAGTACGAGCAGTACTTC; cdr3_aa: CASRMTSGEYEQYF
j_call: TRBJ2-7; v_call: TRBV18; clone_size: -; d_call: -; cdr3_nt: TGTGCCAGCTCACCCATCAGGAAGGAAATGAAGTACGAGCAGTACTTC; cdr3_aa: CASSPIRKEMKYEQYF
j_call: TRBJ1-6; v_call: TRBV2; clone_size: -; d_call: TRBD1; cdr3_nt: TGTGCCAGCAAGCTGACAGGGGTCTATAATTCACCCCTCCACTTT; cdr3_aa: CASKLTGVYNSPLHF
j_call: TRBJ2-1; v_call: TRBV5-1; clone_size: -; d_call: TRBD1; cdr3_nt: TGCGCCAGCAGCTTGAGCGGGACAGGGTACGATGAGCAGTTCTTC; cdr3_aa: CASSLSGTGYDEQFF
j_call: TRBJ1-2; v_call: TRBV27; clone_size: -; d_call: -; cdr3_nt: TGTGCCAGCAGGAGATGGCCGGGAGACTATGGCTACACCTTC; cdr3_aa: CASRRWPGDYGYTF
j_call: TRBJ1-1; v_call: TRBV27; clone_size: -; d_call: -; cdr3_nt: TGTGCCAGCAGTTTCCGTCCCCCTTACATGAACACTGAAGCTTTCTTT; cdr3_aa: CASSFRPPYMNTEAFF
j_call: TRBJ2-5; v_call: TRBV6-5; clone_size: -; d_call: -; cdr3_nt: TGTGCCAGCAGCCAGGGCGGGGTACAAGAGACCCAGTACTTC; cdr3_aa: CASSQGGVQETQYF
j_call: TRBJ1-4; v_call: TRBV7-9; clone_size: -; d_call: TRBD1; cdr3_nt: TGTGCCAGCAGCACTAAGACAGGGCTAAATGAAAAACTGTTTTTT; cdr3_aa: CASSTKTGLNEKLFF
j_call: TRBJ1-2; v_call: TRBV5-1; clone_size: -; d_call: TRBD1; cdr3_nt: TGCGCCAGCAGCTTGTCGAGGGGGCTCCCTGATTGCACCTTC; cdr3_aa: CASSLSRGLPDCTF
j_call: TRBJ2-1; v_call: TRBV5-1; clone_size: -; d_call: TRBD2; cdr3_nt: TGCGCCAGCAGCATGGGACTAGAAACCTACAATGAGCAGTTCTTC; cdr3_aa: CASSMGLETYNEQFF
j_call: TRBJ2-1; v_call: TRBV5-1; clone_size: -; d_call: TRBD2; cdr3_nt: TGCGCCAGCAGCTTGACTAGCGGGGGGGCCCTAAATGAGCAGTTCTTC; cdr3_aa: CASSLTSGGALNEQFF
j_call: TRBJ2-7; v_call: TRBV14; clone_size: -; d_call: TRBD1; cdr3_nt: TGTGCCAGCAGCCAAGGGACAGGGCTGTACTTC; cdr3_aa: CASSQGTGLYF
j_call: TRBJ2-6; v_call: TRBV9; clone_size: -; d_call: TRBD1; cdr3_nt: TGTGCCAGCAGCGCCCCGACAGGGTCCGGGGCCAACGTCCTGACTTTC; cdr3_aa: CASSAPTGSGANVLTF
j_call: TRBJ2-7; v_call: TRBV5-1; clone_size: -; d_call: -; cdr3_nt: TGCGCCAGCAGCTTGGTTCCCATCTACGAGCAGTACTTC; cdr3_aa: CASSLVPIYEQYF
j_call: TRBJ1-2; v_call: TRBV3-1/TRBV3-2; clone_size: few; d_call: TRBD1; cdr3_nt: TGTGCCAGCAGCCCAACCCGGGACAGGGGGGGCGGCTACACCTTC; cdr3_aa: CASSPTRDRGGGYTF